The clone carrying this TCR beta chain has a handful of counts. TCRdb fed the RT-PCR reads into MiXCR, producing one record per CDR3 protein. The table records around 480,000 distinct CDR3 sequences, approximately 11% of them present only once. The data were taken from a study of response to subunit inactivated influenza vaccine. Germline CDR1 is SGDLS and CDR2 is YYNGEE. V was shortened by 3 bases and J by 9 bases, with 18 bases between the two germline ends. There are 14 residues in the CDR3. The chain recombines TRBV9 with TRBJ2-5; D may match TRBD1 or TRBD2 (7 bases each). The receptor's source is a middle-aged man who received an inactivated influenza vaccine. This specimen consisted of PBMCs from blood, obtained about 40 days after vaccination. CDR3 sequence: CASSAGQAGEAQYF. The CDR3 DNA is TGTGCCAGCAGCGCTGGACAGGCGGGAGAAGCCCAGTACTTC. The full variable domain, completed using reference TRBV9 and TRBJ2-5, is DSGVTQTPKHLITATGQRVTLRCSPRSGDLSVYWYQQSLDQGLQFLIQYYNGEERAKGNILERFSAQQFPDLHSELNLSSLELGDSALYFCASSAGQAGEAQYFGPGTRLLVL.